Given below is one TCR beta chain in context. Treatment meaning: some 19 received Ad26.COV2.S at low or high dose, single or two shots; about 5 received placebo; per-sample allocation not given. Collection of the samples took place on day 63 after the first injection of vaccine or placebo. This Boston cohort included adults aged 18-55 years. Vaccine was an Ad26 vector expressing Wuhan-strain SARS-CoV-2 spike. The source of the sample is a study of Ad26.COV2.S vaccination and SARS-CoV-2 variants. In the study overall: A participant enrolled in the COV1001 Ad26.COV2.S trial arm provided the sample. Donor got 5x10^10 or 1x10^11 viral particles of Ad26.COV2.S.

The table came from immunoSEQ multiplex PCR; TCRdb's copy has only in-frame clones and leaves some out. The data show 300,000 to 350,000 clones, around 89% seen once. This CDR3 has 14 residues. V was shortened by 5 bases and J by 4 bases, with 15 bases between the two germline ends. Germline V lookup: CDR1 SEHNR, CDR2 FQNEAQ (reference sequence). This receptor was obtained from a person aged 18-65 years who received the Ad26.COV2.S COVID-19 vaccine or a placebo. The specimen comprised peripheral blood, sampled in a trial of Ad26.COV2.S vaccine versus placebo. The chain combines TRBV7-9 with TRBJ2-7; D tentatively reads TRBD1 or TRBD2 (6 bases each). The CDR3 reads CASSPRTGTYEQYF. DNA of the CDR3: TGTGCCAGCAGCCCCCGAACAGGGACTTACGAGCAGTACTTC.